A single sample gave rise to the 13 T cell receptor beta chains below, sequenced in a study of low-dose radiotherapy and immunotherapy resistance in tumors. Time point denoted: after trial treatment. The treatment is: LDRT plus nivolumab, ipilimumab, low-dose cyclophosphamide and aspirin (RACIN trial). Covering alpha and beta chains, TRAV- and TRBV-specific primers were used for the first-strand cDNA. Amplification of TCRs used a constant-region primer and V-primer adapter for around 20 PCR cycles. TCRdb passed the reads through MiXCR, listing each CDR3 protein once. The sample yields fewer than 50,000 distinct CDR3 sequences, around a quarter seen once. The specimen comprised PBMCs, sampled after low-dose radiotherapy plus immunotherapy. Source of these receptors: a male donor with prostate cancer.

This clonotype was recorded at least ten times. CDR3 loop: CASIGSGNTIYF. The CDR3, as DNA: TGTGCCAGCATTGGCTCTGGAAACACCATATATTTT. This chain uses TRBV12-3 or TRBV12-4 with TRBJ1-3; D not certain. Trimming took off 7 bases at V and 0 bases at J, with 4 bases between the two ends. The CDR3 runs to 12 residues.

The rearrangement links TRBV28 to TRBJ1-1; D is unresolved. The germline V gene encodes CDR1 MDHEN and CDR2 SYDVKM. V was clipped by 6 bases and J by 3 bases, with 11 bases between them. The CDR3 totals 13 residues. The CDR3 DNA follows: TGTGCCAGCAGCCACAGCAGATACACTGAAGCTTTCTTT. It encodes CASSHSRYTEAFF.

Notes on this clonotype: Germline and junction disagree at one end, which may indicate a read error. The chain joins TRBV5-3 to TRBJ1-1; 9 nucleotides agree with TRBD1. TRBV5-3 is designated an ORF whose function remains uncertain. The CDR3 runs 15 residues. The CDR3 sequence: CASSLGDRDYTEAFF. Here the CDR3 DNA reads TGCGCCAGCAGCTTGGGGGACAGGGACTACACTGAAGCTTTCTTT.

This clonotype was seen repeatedly, ten times or more. The chain couples TRBV19 to TRBJ1-2, with 7 bases fitting TRBD1. The V and J ends lost 6 bases and 4 bases, in that order; junction bases with no gene match: 8. CDR1 LNHDA and CDR2 SQIVND come from the germline V gene (reference sequence). There are 14 residues in the CDR3. The CDR3 sequence is CASRPQGLRYGYTF. CDR3 sequence (DNA): TGTGCCAGTAGGCCACAGGGGTTGCGCTATGGCTACACCTTC. Full variable domain (missing parts from reference TRBV19 and TRBJ1-2): DGGITQSPKYLFRKEGQNVTLSCEQNLNHDAMYWYRQDPGQGLRLIYYSQIVNDFQKGDIAEGYSVSREKKESFPLTVTSAQKNPTAFYLCASRPQGLRYGYTFGSGTRLTVV.

The chain uses TRBV6-2 or TRBV6-3 and TRBJ2-1; the match to TRBD2 covers 10 bases. The CDR3 is 16 amino acids. The junction had 13 bases not matched to a gene; V was cut back by 6 bases and J by 8 bases. CDR1 MNHEY and CDR2 SVGEGT come from the germline V gene. CDR3 DNA sequence: TGTGCCAGCAGGGAGGTGGCTAGCGGGGGTATGGATGAGCAGTTCTTC. Protein sequence: CASREVASGGMDEQFF.

This clonotype has ten or more counts. The J gene is TRBJ2-7, the V gene TRBV2, with TRBD2 matching over 10 bases. Germline loops: CDR1 SNHLY, CDR2 FYNNEI. The CDR3 is 16 amino acids. Trimming cost V 6 bases and J 2 bases; bases outside gene matches: 10. In DNA form, the CDR3 reads TGTGCCAGCAGGGATATAGCGGGGGGCAGGACCTACGAGCAGTACTTC. It specifies CASRDIAGGRTYEQYF. The full variable domain, with the rest looked up from reference TRBV2 and TRBJ2-7, is EPEVTQTPSHQVTQMGQEVILRCVPISNHLYFYWYRQILGQKVEFLVSFYNNEISEKSEIFDDQFSVERPDGSNFTLKIRSTKLEDSAMYFCASRDIAGGRTYEQYFGPGTRLTVT.

The count of this clonotype is one. A far larger clone is one nucleotide away, so this likely arose from a read error. This rearrangement joins TRBV13 to TRBJ1-2; the match to TRBD1 covers 9 bases. Germline CDR1 is PRHDT and CDR2 is FYEKMQ (reference sequence). The CDR3 is 15 amino acids. CDR3 protein: CVTSRGQGNVGGYTF. For the CDR3, the DNA is TGTGTCACCAGCAGAGGACAGGGGAATGTCGGTGGCTACACCTTC.

This clonotype was seen at least ten times. The genes are TRBV5-1 and TRBJ1-5; TRBD1 agrees at 8 bases. From germline, CDR1 is SGHRS and CDR2 YFSETQ. This CDR3 is built from 16 residues. With 4 bases clipped from V and 2 bases from J, the junction kept 8 bases outside the gene matches. CDR3 coding DNA: TGCGCCAGCAGCCCCGGACAGGGAGGTCGCAATCAGCCCCAGCATTTT. Encoded protein: CASSPGQGGRNQPQHF.

The gene calls are TRBV3-1 and TRBJ2-3, with TRBD1 matching over 9 bases. Germline V gene data show CDR1 as LGHDT and CDR2 as YNNKEL (reference sequence). The CDR3 has 18 amino acids. J was trimmed by 4 bases and V by 5 bases; bases with no gene match: 16. Written as DNA, the CDR3 is TGTGCCAGCAGCGAAAAGATCGACCGGGACAGGGCCCCAGATACGCAGTATTTT. It specifies CASSEKIDRDRAPDTQYF.

Written as DNA, the CDR3 is TGTGCCACCAGCAGAGGGGGAGCAGGCTCGGGAAATCAGCCCCAGCATTTT. Amino acids: CATSRGGAGSGNQPQHF. V is TRBV15 and J is TRBJ1-5; D unresolved. Germline CDR1 reads LNHNV; CDR2 reads YYDKDF (reference sequence). This CDR3 is 17 amino acids long. V gave up 1 base and J gave up 4 bases, with 17 bases separating them. The full variable domain, its missing parts supplied by reference TRBV15 and TRBJ1-5, is DAMVIQNPRYQVTQFGKPVTLSCSQTLNHNVMYWYQQKSSQAPKLLFHYYDKDFNNEADTPDNFQSRRPNTSFCFLDIRSPGLGDTAMYLCATSRGGAGSGNQPQHFGDGTRLSIL.

There are many counts of this clonotype. The chain combines TRBV19 with TRBJ2-2; D remains unclear. The CDR3 has 16 residues. V was pared by 1 base and J by 1 base, with 10 bases between. Germline V gives CDR1 LNHDA, CDR2 SQIVND (reference sequence). The CDR3 here is CASSIVRILNTGELFF. CDR3 coding DNA: TGTGCCAGTAGTATAGTTCGGATCCTGAACACCGGGGAGCTGTTTTTT.

This clonotype was observed a few times. The V call is TRBV21-1, the J call TRBJ2-1; the table gives TRBD1 as D, unverified against the DNA. TRBV21-1 is a pseudogene segment. This CDR3 is built from 16 residues. The CDR3 reads CASSKLVSTRGNEQFF. The CDR3 DNA follows: TGTGCCAGCAGCAAGTTAGTGTCAACGCGGGGGAATGAGCAGTTCTTC.

At least ten counts were recorded for this clonotype. V and J are TRBV5-1 and TRBJ2-1; D possibly matches TRBD1 or TRBD2 (5 bases each). Germline V gene data show CDR1 as SGHRS and CDR2 as YFSETQ. The germline V and J ends were trimmed by 0 bases and 8 bases, with 15 bases remaining between them. This CDR3 contains 15 residues. In DNA form, the CDR3 reads TGCGCCAGCAGCTTGGAATTAGGGGAGAAAGATGAGCAGTTCTTC. It codes for CASSLELGEKDEQFF.